This T cell receptor beta chain appears in the sequencing data of a study of T cells after yellow fever vaccination. Overall study: SMART-Seq v4 Ultra Low Input prepared libraries from low-cell fractions.

This clonotype was observed at least ten times. Germline V gene data show CDR1 as SGHTA and CDR2 as FQGNSA. There are 14 residues in the CDR3. The V segment lost 2 bases and the J segment 2 bases; nucleotides outside the gene matches: 2. Using its own MiXCR run on the 5' RACE reads, TCRdb lists one record per CDR3 protein. The sample carries 250,000 to 400,000 distinct CDR3 sequences, 3.5% to 4.5% recorded once. The specimen was PBMCs, collected 15 days after the yellow fever booster vaccination. This sequence joins TRBV7-2 and TRBJ1-2; TRBD1 agrees at 7 bases. The sequence was obtained from a man aged 18 to 29 who received the YFV17D yellow fever vaccine. This chain's CDR3 is CASSLTGVNYGYTF. The CDR3 coding sequence is TGTGCCAGCAGCTTAACAGGGGTAAACTATGGCTACACCTTC.